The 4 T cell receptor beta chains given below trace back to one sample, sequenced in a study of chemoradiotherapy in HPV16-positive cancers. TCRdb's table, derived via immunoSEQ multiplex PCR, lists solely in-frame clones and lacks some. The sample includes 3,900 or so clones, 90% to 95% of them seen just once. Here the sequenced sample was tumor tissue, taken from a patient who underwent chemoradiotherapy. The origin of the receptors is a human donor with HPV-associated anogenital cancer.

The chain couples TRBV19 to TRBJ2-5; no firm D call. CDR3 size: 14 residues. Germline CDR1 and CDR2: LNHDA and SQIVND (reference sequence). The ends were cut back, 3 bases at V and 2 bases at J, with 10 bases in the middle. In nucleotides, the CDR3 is TGTGCCAGTAGTATTTATTCCGGGCAAGAGACCCAGTACTTC. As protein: CASSIYSGQETQYF.

Written as DNA, the CDR3 is TGTGCCACCAGCAGAGGACAGGGCCGGTCACCCCTCCACTTT. Translating it yields CATSRGQGRSPLHF. The chain is built from TRBV15 and TRBJ1-6, with 7 bases matching TRBD1. V lost 1 base to trimming and J lost 10 bases; unmatched junction nucleotides: 4. The CDR3 length is 14 residues. Germline V gene data show CDR1 as LNHNV and CDR2 as YYDKDF (reference sequence).

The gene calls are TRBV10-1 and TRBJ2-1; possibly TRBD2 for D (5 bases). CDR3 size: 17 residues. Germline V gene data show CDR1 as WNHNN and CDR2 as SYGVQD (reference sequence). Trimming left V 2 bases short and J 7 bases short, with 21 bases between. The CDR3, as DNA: TGCGCCAGCAGTGAGGGTCCCTTGTCCCAGGCGGGTAATGAGCAGTTCTTC. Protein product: CASSEGPLSQAGNEQFF.

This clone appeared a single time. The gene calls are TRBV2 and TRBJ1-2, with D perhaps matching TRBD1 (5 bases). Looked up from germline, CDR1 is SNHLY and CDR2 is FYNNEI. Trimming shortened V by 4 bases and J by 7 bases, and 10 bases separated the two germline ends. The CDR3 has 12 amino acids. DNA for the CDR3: TGTGCCAGCAGTGGGGACGCGGCTGGCTACACCTTC. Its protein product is CASSGDAAGYTF. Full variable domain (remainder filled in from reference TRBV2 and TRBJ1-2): EPEVTQTPSHQVTQMGQEVILRCVPISNHLYFYWYRQILGQKVEFLVSFYNNEISEKSEIFDDQFSVERPDGSNFTLKIRSTKLEDSAMYFCASSGDAAGYTFGSGTRLTVV.